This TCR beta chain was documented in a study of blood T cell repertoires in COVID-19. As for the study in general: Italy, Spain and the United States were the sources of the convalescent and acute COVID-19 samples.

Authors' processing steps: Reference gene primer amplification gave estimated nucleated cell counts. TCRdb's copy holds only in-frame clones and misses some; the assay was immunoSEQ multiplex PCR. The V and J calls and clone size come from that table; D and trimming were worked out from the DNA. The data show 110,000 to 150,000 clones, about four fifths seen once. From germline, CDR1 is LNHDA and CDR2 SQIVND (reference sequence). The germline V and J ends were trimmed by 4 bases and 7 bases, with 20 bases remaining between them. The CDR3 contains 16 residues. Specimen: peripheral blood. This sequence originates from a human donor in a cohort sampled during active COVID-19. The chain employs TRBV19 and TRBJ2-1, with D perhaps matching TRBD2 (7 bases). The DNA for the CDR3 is TGTGCCAGTAGTACCCCTGGGCGGGGGCAGTTAAATGAGCAGTTCTTC. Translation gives CASSTPGRGQLNEQFF.